These T cell receptor beta chains were read from a single sample in a study of T cell responses to AZD1222 COVID-19 vaccine. Using immunoSEQ multiplex PCR, the repertoire was profiled, and TCRdb retains in-frame clones only, with some absent. The repertoire holds approximately 71,000 clones, roughly 90% seen once, with 7.8% in the top ten. This specimen was peripheral blood, taken on day 0 of AZD1222 vaccination. The receptors originated from an adult in good health. CDR3s leave out the opening cysteine and the closing phenylalanine or tryptophan. Only some rows state a clone size, as once, few, many or a class for expanded clones.

J | V | size | CDR3
TRBJ1-6 | TRBV28 | few | ASTPWGGSNSPLH
TRBJ1-4 | TRBV28 | . | ASTPGRATNEKLF
TRBJ2-1 | TRBV14 | . | ASSGRRNYNEQF
TRBJ2-3 | TRBV7-9 | . | ASSLVLTNTQY
TRBJ1-2 | TRBV5-1 | . | ASSFGQGLTYGYT
TRBJ2-1 | TRBV7-9 | . | ASSPSTSGSNEQF
TRBJ2-1 | TRBV4-1 | . | ASSRFSGRAGNEQF
TRBJ1-2 | TRBV7-9 | few | ASSTTGAAYGYT
TRBJ1-3 | TRBV18 | few | ASSPDSGTRRNTIY
TRBJ2-1 | TRBV11-2 | . | ASSLVVTSGNEQF
TRBJ2-3 | TRBV11-2 | . | ASTSTDTQY
TRBJ1-1 | TRBV6-5 | . | ASRDRDYTEAF